These 22 T cell receptor beta chains came from one sample sequenced in a study. The sorted Tregs were CD4+CD25+CD127-/low cells. MiXCR was run by TCRdb on the 5' RACE reads, yielding one entry per CDR3 protein. The sample has some 30,000 distinct CDR3 sequences, around 27% seen once. Source material: tumor-infiltrating Tregs sorted from the breast tumor. The receptors were sampled from a female donor with breast cancer.

There are many counts of this clonotype. The rearrangement joins TRBV7-9 to TRBJ2-1, with D possibly TRBD2 on 6 matching bases. Per the germline V gene, CDR1 is SEHNR and CDR2 is FQNEAQ (reference sequence). V was trimmed by 5 bases and J by 4 bases, leaving 15 bases between them. CDR3 length equals 15 residues. The CDR3 region is CASSPRRALYNEQFF. For the CDR3, the DNA is TGTGCCAGCAGCCCTCGGAGGGCCTTGTACAATGAGCAGTTCTTC.

The V and J genes are TRBV5-4 and TRBJ1-1, with unresolved D. CDR1 is SGHNT and CDR2 is YYREEE in the germline V gene (reference sequence). The CDR3 totals 13 residues. The germline V and J ends were trimmed by 5 bases and 10 bases, with 18 bases remaining between them. The CDR3 spells CASSQDMLRGAFF. The CDR3 nucleotides are TGTGCCAGCAGTCAAGACATGCTTCGGGGAGCTTTCTTT.

This clonotype was picked up many times. The rearrangement uses TRBV12-3 or TRBV12-4 and TRBJ2-3; D gene ambiguous. V was trimmed by 6 bases and J by 0 bases, leaving 10 bases between them. The CDR3 covers 14 residues. The CDR3: CASSARPSTDTQYF. In DNA, the CDR3 is TGTGCCAGCAGCGCGAGGCCTAGCACAGATACGCAGTATTTT.

This chain connects TRBV30 to TRBJ1-5; no clear D. The germline V gene has CDR1 GTSNPN and CDR2 SVGIG (reference sequence). This CDR3 is 12 amino acids long. Trimming removed 3 bases at V and 7 bases at J, with 10 bases between. CDR3 DNA sequence: TGTGCCTGGAGCGCGCGGAGCCAGCCCCAGCATTTT. Translating it yields CAWSARSQPQHF.

The chain is built from TRBV18 and TRBJ1-5; a weak D match, TRBD1 (5 bases). Germline V gene data show CDR1 as KGHSH and CDR2 as LQKENI. This CDR3 spans 14 amino acids. Trimming shortened V by 3 bases and J by 7 bases, and 13 bases separated the two germline ends. The CDR3 region has the DNA TGTGCCAGCTCACCGGTCGGGGGAGGCCAGCCCCAGCATTTT. It is translated as CASSPVGGGQPQHF.

Details on this clonotype: The junction departs from the called germline gene at one end, perhaps through a read error. The chain couples TRBV6-5 to TRBJ1-2; 7 bases are shared with TRBD1. There are 14 residues in the CDR3. From germline, CDR1 is MNHEY and CDR2 SVGAGI. This CDR3 is CASSYPRQGGGCTF. DNA of the CDR3: TGTGCCAGCAGTTACCCGCGGCAGGGGGGCGGCTGCACCTTC.

This clonotype occurred a few times. The chain links TRBV12-3 or TRBV12-4 to TRBJ2-7; 8 bases match TRBD1. This CDR3 has 15 amino acids. V lost 5 bases and J lost 1; bases outside the gene matches: 7. CDR3 bases: TGTGCCAGCAGTCTCTCAGGGGGCCTATCCTACGAGCAGTACTTC. It specifies CASSLSGGLSYEQYF.

The chain is built from TRBV5-1 and TRBJ1-3, with 10 positions matching TRBD1. J was trimmed by 8 bases and V by 0 bases; bases with no gene match: 8. The germline CDR1 and CDR2 sequences are SGHRS and YFSETQ. CDR3 size: 16 residues. This CDR3 reads CASSLGESGTGDTIYF. For the CDR3, the DNA is TGCGCCAGCAGCTTGGGCGAATCCGGGACAGGGGACACCATATATTTT.

This clonotype has only a few counts. This rearrangement joins TRBV3-1 to TRBJ1-3; no definite D call. The CDR3 runs to 14 residues. Germline V lookup: CDR1 LGHDT, CDR2 YNNKEL (reference sequence). V was clipped by 7 bases and J by 9 bases, with 19 bases between them. The CDR3 sequence is CASTLLSAGGTIYF. The CDR3 nucleotides read TGTGCCAGCACCCTCTTGTCTGCCGGCGGCACCATATATTTT. Complete variable domain (other parts from reference TRBV3-1 and TRBJ1-3): DTAVSQTPKYLVTQMGNDKSIKCEQNLGHDTMYWYKQDSKKFLKIMFSYNNKELIINETVPNRFSPKSPDKAHLNLHINSLELGDSAVYFCASTLLSAGGTIYFGEGSWLTVV.

In its sample, this clonotype was seen a few times. This may be a read error, as it is one base from a much larger clone. This chain connects TRBV24-1 to TRBJ2-7; D is ambiguous. The CDR3 is 15 amino acids. With 6 bases removed from V and 6 bases from J, the gap between germline ends came to 20 bases. The germline V gene encodes CDR1 KGHDR and CDR2 SFDVKD. CDR3 nucleotides: TGTGCCACCAGTAATCCAACAAACTTTAGAGGCGAGCAGTACTTC. It is translated as CATSNPTNFRGEQYF.

This clonotype was recorded a few times. This may arise from a read error, as a much more abundant clone is one base away. The chain employs TRBV6-5 and TRBJ1-1; TRBD1 matches 7 bases. V dropped 6 bases and J dropped 8; count of bases not matched to a gene: 9. The CDR3 runs 13 residues. Germline CDR1 and CDR2: MNHEY and SVGAGI. The CDR3: CASRSTIQGEAFF. Written as DNA, the CDR3 is TGTGCCAGCAGATCAACGATACAGGGGGAAGCTTTCTTT.

The sample holds a few counts of this clonotype. The gene calls are TRBV10-1 and TRBJ2-3; 7 bases are shared with TRBD1. V trimming: 8 bases; J trimming: 6 bases; junction bases outside the gene matches: 8. Germline V gene data show CDR1 as WNHNN and CDR2 as SYGVQD (reference sequence). The CDR3 is 13 residues long. The CDR3 region is CASQDRAEDTQYF. The CDR3 nucleotides are TGCGCCAGCCAAGACAGGGCGGAGGATACGCAGTATTTT.

In this sample, this clonotype turned up once. This chain joins TRBV6-1 and TRBJ1-2; D is uncertain. Deletions cut 4 bases from V and 0 bases from J, with 15 bases between. Germline-derived CDR1 and CDR2 are MNHNS and SASEGT. This CDR3 comprises 16 residues. This chain's CDR3 is CASSVTPAISNYGYTF. In DNA, the CDR3 is TGTGCCAGCAGTGTTACACCGGCAATCTCTAACTATGGCTACACCTTC.

The sample holds a few counts of this clonotype. This may arise from a read error, as a much more abundant clone is one base away. CDR3 nucleotides: TGTGCCACCAGTGAGTTCAGGGAAAACACTGAAGCTTTCTTT. Protein: CATSEFRENTEAFF. This chain links TRBV10-3 with TRBJ1-1; perhaps TRBD1 as D (5 bases). CDR3 size: 14 residues. Germline V gives CDR1 ENHRY, CDR2 SYGVKD.

Comment on this clonotype: This may be a read error, as it is one base from a much larger clone. The chain recombines TRBV12-3 or TRBV12-4 with TRBJ2-5, with 9 bases lining up with TRBD2. This CDR3 region has 15 residues. The DNA of the CDR3 is TGTACCAGCAGTCCGGGAGCGGGAGGTTGGGAGACCCAGTACTTC. It yields the protein CTSSPGAGGWETQYF.

This clonotype has just a few counts. This chain joins TRBV5-1 and TRBJ2-1; D not certain. Germline CDR1 and CDR2: SGHRS and YFSETQ. V lost 0 bases, J lost 0 bases, and 13 bases lay in between. The CDR3 contains 17 residues. For the CDR3, the DNA is TGCGCCAGCAGCTTGGCGCTTGGCTTCAGCTCCTACAATGAGCAGTTCTTC. Its translation is CASSLALGFSSYNEQFF.

This clonotype was seen at least ten times. CDR3 residues: CASSFRQGADTQYF. DNA of the CDR3: TGTGCCAGCAGTTTTAGACAGGGGGCGGATACGCAGTATTTT. This sequence joins TRBV12-3 or TRBV12-4 and TRBJ2-3, with 10 bases identical to TRBD1. V was clipped by 3 bases and J by 6 bases; unmatched bases: 3. The CDR3 totals 14 residues.

This clonotype was recorded only once. It may be a read error: a sequence one base away is much more abundant. The genes are TRBV25-1 and TRBJ1-2; 7 bases agree with TRBD1. The CDR3 extends over 14 amino acids. Germline V gene lookup returns CDR1 MGHDK and CDR2 SYGVNS. In DNA form, the CDR3 reads TGTGCCAGCAGTCCGCCGGAGGGGGCGTATGGCTACACCTTT. Its translation is CASSPPEGAYGYTF.

Sample share makes this clonotype medium-sized. The chain couples TRBV5-1 to TRBJ2-1, with a possible D match to TRBD1 (5 bases). The CDR3 spans 13 residues. V lost 0 bases and J lost 13, with 14 bases in between. The germline gives CDR1 SGHRS, CDR2 YFSETQ. The CDR3 loop is CASSLVGQSQQFF. The CDR3 DNA reads as TGCGCCAGCAGCTTGGTAGGACAATCCCAACAGTTCTTC.

Note on this clonotype: A read error may explain this, as a much larger clone is one base away. The V gene is TRBV7-9, the J gene TRBJ2-1; 9 nucleotides match TRBD2. Germline CDR1 SEHNR, CDR2 FQNEAQ (reference sequence). The ends lost 1 base at V and 8 bases at J; junction bases unmatched: 6. CDR3 length equals 15 residues. The DNA of the CDR3 is TGTGCCAGCAGCTTAGGACTAGCGGAGGTGGATGAGCAGTTCTTC. Translation gives CASSLGLAEVDEQFF.

A few counts support this clonotype. A much larger clonotype is one base distant, so this may be a read error. The V gene is TRBV28, the J gene TRBJ2-1; TRBD1 matches at 9 bases. The CDR3 runs to 14 residues. The J segment lost 7 bases and the V segment lost 6 bases, leaving 7 bases of the junction unmatched. The germline V gene has CDR1 MDHEN and CDR2 SYDVKM. CDR3: CASSVGQGRNEQFF. The DNA of the CDR3 is TGTGCCAGCAGCGTAGGACAGGGGAGGAATGAGCAGTTCTTC.

This clonotype is categorized as medium-sized. The V and J genes are TRBV20-1 and TRBJ2-1, with 9 bases fitting TRBD2. This CDR3 has 14 amino acids. The V and J ends lost 6 bases and 3 bases, in that order; junction bases with no gene match: 6. CDR1 is DFQATT, CDR2 SNEGSKA, per germline (reference sequence). DNA of the CDR3: TGCAGTGCACCCGGGACTAGCAACTACAATGAGCAGTTCTTC. Residues: CSAPGTSNYNEQFF.